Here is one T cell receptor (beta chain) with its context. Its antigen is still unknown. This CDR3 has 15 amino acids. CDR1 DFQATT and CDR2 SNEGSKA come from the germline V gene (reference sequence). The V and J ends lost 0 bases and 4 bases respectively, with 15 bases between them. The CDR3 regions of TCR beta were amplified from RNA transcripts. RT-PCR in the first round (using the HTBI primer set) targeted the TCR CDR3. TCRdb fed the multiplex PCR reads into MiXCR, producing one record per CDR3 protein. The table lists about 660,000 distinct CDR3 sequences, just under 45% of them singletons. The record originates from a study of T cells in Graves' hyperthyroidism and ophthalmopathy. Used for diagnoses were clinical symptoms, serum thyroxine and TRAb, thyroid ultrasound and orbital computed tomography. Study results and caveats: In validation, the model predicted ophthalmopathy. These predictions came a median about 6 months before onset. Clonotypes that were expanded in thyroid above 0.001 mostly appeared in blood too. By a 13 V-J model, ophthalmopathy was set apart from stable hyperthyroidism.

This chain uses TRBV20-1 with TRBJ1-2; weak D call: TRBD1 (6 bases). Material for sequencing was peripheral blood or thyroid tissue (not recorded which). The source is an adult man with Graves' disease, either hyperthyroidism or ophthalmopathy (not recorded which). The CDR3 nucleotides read TGCAGTGCTAGAGAAAGGGGGGACGGTAGCTATGGCTACACCTTC. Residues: CSARERGDGSYGYTF.